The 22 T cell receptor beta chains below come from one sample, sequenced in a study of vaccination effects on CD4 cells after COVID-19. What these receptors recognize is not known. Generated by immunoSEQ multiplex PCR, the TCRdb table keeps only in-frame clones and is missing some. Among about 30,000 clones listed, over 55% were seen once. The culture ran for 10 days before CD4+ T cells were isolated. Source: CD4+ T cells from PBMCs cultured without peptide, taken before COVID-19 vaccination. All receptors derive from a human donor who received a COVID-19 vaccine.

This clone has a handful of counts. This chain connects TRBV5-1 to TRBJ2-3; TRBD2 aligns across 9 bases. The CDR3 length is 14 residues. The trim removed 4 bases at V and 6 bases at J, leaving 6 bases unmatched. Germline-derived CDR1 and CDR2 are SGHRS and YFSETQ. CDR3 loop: CASSPGTSRDTQYF. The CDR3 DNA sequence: TGCGCCAGCAGCCCAGGGACTAGCCGGGATACGCAGTATTTT.

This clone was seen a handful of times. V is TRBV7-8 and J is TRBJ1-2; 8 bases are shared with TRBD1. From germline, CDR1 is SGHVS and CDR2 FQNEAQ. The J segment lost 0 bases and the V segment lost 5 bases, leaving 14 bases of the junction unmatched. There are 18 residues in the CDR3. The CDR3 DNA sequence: TGTGCCAGCAGCCCTGAGTTAGGACAGGGAATGGCTAACTATGGCTACACCTTC. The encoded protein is CASSPELGQGMANYGYTF.

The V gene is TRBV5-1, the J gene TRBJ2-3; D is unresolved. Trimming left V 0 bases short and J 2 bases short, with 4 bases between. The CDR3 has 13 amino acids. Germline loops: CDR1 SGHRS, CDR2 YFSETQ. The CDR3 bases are TGCGCCAGCAGCTTGGAACTCACAGATACGCAGTATTTT. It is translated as CASSLELTDTQYF.

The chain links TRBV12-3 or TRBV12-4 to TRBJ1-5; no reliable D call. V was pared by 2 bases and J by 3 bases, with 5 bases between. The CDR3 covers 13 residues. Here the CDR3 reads CASSLTTNQPQHF. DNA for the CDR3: TGTGCCAGCAGTTTAACAACCAATCAGCCCCAGCATTTT.

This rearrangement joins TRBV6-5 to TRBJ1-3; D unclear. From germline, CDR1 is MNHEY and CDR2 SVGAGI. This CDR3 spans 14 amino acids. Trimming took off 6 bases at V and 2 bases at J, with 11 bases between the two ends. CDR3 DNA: TGTGCCAGCAGAGTCGACAAGGCTGGAAACACCATATATTTT. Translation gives CASRVDKAGNTIYF.

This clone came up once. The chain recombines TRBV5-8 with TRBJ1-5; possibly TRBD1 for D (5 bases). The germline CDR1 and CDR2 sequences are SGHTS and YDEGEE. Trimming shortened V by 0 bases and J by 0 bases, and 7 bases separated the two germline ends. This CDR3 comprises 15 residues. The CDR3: CASSLDGASNQPQHF. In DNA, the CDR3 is TGTGCCAGCAGCTTGGACGGGGCTAGCAATCAGCCCCAGCATTTT.

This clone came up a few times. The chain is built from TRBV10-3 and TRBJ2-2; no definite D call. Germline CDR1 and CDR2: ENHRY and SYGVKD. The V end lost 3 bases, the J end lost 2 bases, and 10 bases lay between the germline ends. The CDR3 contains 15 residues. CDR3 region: CAISDGSPNTGELFF. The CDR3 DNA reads TGTGCCATCAGTGATGGCAGCCCCAACACCGGGGAGCTGTTTTTT.

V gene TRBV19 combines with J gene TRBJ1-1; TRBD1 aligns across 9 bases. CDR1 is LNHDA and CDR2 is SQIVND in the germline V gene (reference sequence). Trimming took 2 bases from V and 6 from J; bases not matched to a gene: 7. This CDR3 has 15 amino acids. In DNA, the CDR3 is TGTGCCAGTAGTATATTTAACAGGGGGCTCTCTGAAGCTTTCTTT. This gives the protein CASSIFNRGLSEAFF.

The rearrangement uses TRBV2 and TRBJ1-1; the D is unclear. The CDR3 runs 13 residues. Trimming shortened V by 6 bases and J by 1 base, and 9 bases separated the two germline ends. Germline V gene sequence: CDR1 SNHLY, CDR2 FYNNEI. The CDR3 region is CASRAQPNTEAFF. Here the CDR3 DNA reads TGTGCCAGCAGAGCACAGCCGAACACTGAAGCTTTCTTT.

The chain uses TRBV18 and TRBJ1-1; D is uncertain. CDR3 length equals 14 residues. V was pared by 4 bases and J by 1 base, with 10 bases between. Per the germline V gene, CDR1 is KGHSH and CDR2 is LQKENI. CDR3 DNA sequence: TGTGCCAGCTCACAGTCGACGGGGAACACTGAAGCTTTCTTT. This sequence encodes CASSQSTGNTEAFF.

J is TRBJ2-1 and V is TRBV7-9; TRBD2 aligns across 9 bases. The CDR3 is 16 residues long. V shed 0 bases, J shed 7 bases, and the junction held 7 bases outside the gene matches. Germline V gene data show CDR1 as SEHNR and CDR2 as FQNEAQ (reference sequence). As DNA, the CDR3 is TGTGCCAGCAGCTTAGCTAGCGGGAGTTTTAGTAATGAGCAGTTCTTC. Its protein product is CASSLASGSFSNEQFF.

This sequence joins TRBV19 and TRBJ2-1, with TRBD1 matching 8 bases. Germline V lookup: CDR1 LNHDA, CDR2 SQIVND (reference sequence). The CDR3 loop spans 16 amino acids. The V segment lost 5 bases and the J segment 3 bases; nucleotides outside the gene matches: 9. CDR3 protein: CASSPPGDRSYNEQFF. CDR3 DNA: TGTGCCAGTAGTCCACCAGGGGACAGGAGCTACAATGAGCAGTTCTTC. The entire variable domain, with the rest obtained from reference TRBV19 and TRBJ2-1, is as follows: DGGITQSPKYLFRKEGQNVTLSCEQNLNHDAMYWYRQDPGQGLRLIYYSQIVNDFQKGDIAEGYSVSREKKESFPLTVTSAQKNPTAFYLCASSPPGDRSYNEQFFGPGTRLTVL.

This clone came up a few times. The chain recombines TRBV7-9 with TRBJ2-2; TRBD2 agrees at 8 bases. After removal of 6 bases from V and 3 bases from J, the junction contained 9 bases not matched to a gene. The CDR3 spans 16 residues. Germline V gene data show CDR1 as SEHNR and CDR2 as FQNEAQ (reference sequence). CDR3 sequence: CASRDPGLEHTGELFF. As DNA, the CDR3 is TGTGCCAGCAGGGATCCGGGACTAGAACACACCGGGGAGCTGTTTTTT.

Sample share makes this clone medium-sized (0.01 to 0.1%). CDR3 DNA: TGTGCCAGCAGCCCGGGACAGGACTATGGCTACACCTTC. It codes for CASSPGQDYGYTF. The chain employs TRBV11-2 and TRBJ1-2; 8 bases align to TRBD1. Germline V gene data show CDR1 as SGHAT and CDR2 as FQNNGV. The CDR3 spans 13 residues. The trim removed 5 bases at V and 3 bases at J, leaving 2 bases unmatched. Variable domain in full (rest from reference TRBV11-2 and TRBJ1-2): EAGVAQSPRYKIIEKRQSVAFWCNPISGHATLYWYQQILGQGPKLLIQFQNNGVVDDSQLPKDRFSAERLKGVDSTLKIQPAKLEDSAVYLCASSPGQDYGYTFGSGTRLTVV.

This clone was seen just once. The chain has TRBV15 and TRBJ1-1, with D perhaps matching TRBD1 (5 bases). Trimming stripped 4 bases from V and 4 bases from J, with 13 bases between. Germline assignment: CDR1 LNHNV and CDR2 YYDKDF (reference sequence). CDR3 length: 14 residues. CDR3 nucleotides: TGTGCCACCAGCAAACATCAGGGCGGCACTGAAGCTTTCTTT. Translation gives CATSKHQGGTEAFF.

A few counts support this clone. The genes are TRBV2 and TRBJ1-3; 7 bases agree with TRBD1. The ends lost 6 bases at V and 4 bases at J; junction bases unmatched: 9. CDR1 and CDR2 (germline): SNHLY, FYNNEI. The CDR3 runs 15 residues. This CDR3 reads CASSQSGQAGNTIYF. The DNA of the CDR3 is TGTGCCAGCAGCCAATCCGGACAGGCCGGAAACACCATATATTTT.

The CDR3 DNA reads TGTGCCAGCAGTCTAAGGGCCGGGACAGGGAAGTCACCCCTCCACTTT. Amino acids: CASSLRAGTGKSPLHF. The V and J genes are TRBV2 and TRBJ1-6; 9 nucleotides match TRBD1. This CDR3 has 16 residues. Germline CDR1 is SNHLY and CDR2 is FYNNEI. V dropped 5 bases and J dropped 10; count of bases not matched to a gene: 12.

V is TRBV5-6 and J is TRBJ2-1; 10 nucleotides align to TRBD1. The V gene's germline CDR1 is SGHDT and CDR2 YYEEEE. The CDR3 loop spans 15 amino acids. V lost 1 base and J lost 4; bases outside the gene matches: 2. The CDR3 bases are TGTGCCAGCAGCTTGTGGGACAGGGGTTACAATGAGCAGTTCTTC. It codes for CASSLWDRGYNEQFF.

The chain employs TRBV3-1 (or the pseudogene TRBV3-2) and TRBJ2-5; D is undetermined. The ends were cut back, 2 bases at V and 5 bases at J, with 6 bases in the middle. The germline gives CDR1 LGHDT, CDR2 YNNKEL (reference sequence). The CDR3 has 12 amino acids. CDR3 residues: CASSQLRETQYF. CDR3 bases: TGTGCCAGCAGCCAACTACGGGAGACCCAGTACTTC.

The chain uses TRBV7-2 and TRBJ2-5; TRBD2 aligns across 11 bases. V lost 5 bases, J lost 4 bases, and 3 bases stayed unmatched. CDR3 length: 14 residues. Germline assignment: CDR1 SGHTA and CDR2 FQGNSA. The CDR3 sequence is CASSPGLAGETQYF. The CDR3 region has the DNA TGTGCCAGCAGCCCCGGACTAGCGGGAGAGACCCAGTACTTC.

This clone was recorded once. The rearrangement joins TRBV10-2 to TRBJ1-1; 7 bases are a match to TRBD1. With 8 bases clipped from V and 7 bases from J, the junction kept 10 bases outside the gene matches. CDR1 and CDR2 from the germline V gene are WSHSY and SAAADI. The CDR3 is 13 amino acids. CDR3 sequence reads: CASVRQGSSEAFF. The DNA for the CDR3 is TGCGCCAGCGTCCGACAGGGTTCAAGTGAAGCTTTCTTT.

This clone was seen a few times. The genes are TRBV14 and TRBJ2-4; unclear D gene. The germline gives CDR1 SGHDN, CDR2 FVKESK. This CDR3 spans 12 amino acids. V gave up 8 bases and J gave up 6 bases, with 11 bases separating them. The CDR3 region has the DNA TGTGCCAGCGGATCCGGCGGAAACATTCAGTACTTC. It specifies CASGSGGNIQYF.